This T cell receptor beta chain was sequenced for a study of early T cells in non-severe SARS-CoV-2 infection (dated by TCRdb to the early 2020s). General notes on the study: Because TCR sequencing relied on bulk RNA taken from unsorted whole blood, pairing of alpha and beta chains was not possible.

The library came from 5' RACE. The data were produced on a NextSeq 500. The TCR library protocol attached unique molecular identifiers to individual cDNA molecules to correct for sequencing error and PCR bias. Both TCR alpha and beta chains were sequenced, and tight co-correlation was observed between alpha and beta sequence abundances in each sample. From the authors' description of their analysis: Decombinator V4 was used to annotate the V gene, J gene and CDR3 of the TCR sequences. Expanded TCRs were defined as changing significantly between any two time points under a Poisson model with p below 0.0001. Abundances of TCRs were expressed as counts per million after normalisation to the total number of TCRs sequenced in each sample. MAIT TCRs were defined by TRAV1-2 paired with TRAJ12, TRAJ20 or TRAJ33, and iNKT TCRs by TRAV10 paired with TRAJ18. VDJdb, accessed 1 November 2021, was searched for CMV, EBV and SARS-CoV-2 annotated TCRs, excluding TCRs annotated for multiple antigens. The public sequencing data were trimmed at Q25 with fastp and processed into clonotypes with MiXCR by TCRdb, which kept only in-frame beta chains. Entries that share a CDR3 protein sequence are merged under the most common genes and DNA. TCRdb, not the original authors, processed these V and J calls. The table for this sample lists 55,000 to 75,000 distinct CDR3 sequences; roughly an eighth of them were counted only once. The ten most abundant clones make up roughly 1.2% of the sample.

What the research found in general, with its limitations: VDJdb matching was skewed toward anti-spike CD8 responses, so virus-specific expansions were likely underestimated and private and CD4 specificities were missed.

The study was a case-control design nested within a healthcare worker cohort in London, UK, with weekly nasopharyngeal swab PCR tests and blood sampling. Between 23 and 31 March 2020, the week of the UK lockdown, healthcare workers were enrolled and then followed up weekly for as long as 16 weeks. This clonotype was picked up many times. This receptor's antigen is unknown. No base quality values were provided; no much bigger clone lies one nucleotide off. V lost 5 bases and J lost 3 bases, and the count of bases not matched to a germline gene is 6. Including cysteine and phenylalanine, the CDR3 has 14 amino acids. The sequence is cut down to CDR3 DNA, 42 bases in frame from base 1. The germline V gene (reference sequence) provides CDR1 SGHKS and CDR2 YYEKEE.

Sequenced sample: whole blood. In this chain, TRBV5-5 is recombined with TRBJ1-2; 8 bases in between match TRBD1. The TCR sequence derives from an adult who was a healthcare worker with PCR-confirmed SARS-CoV-2 infection or an uninfected control (not recorded which). The CDR3 has the sequence CASRRQGTDYGYTF. The nucleotide sequence is TGTGCCAGCAGAAGACAGGGGACTGACTATGGCTACACCTTC.